The rows below give T cell receptor beta chains drawn from one sample of a study of T cells in tumors after PD-1 blockade. Produced via immunoSEQ multiplex PCR; TCRdb's table is partial and in-frame only. The sample holds approximately 45,000 clones; around 85% are singletons and the top ten take roughly 9.4%. The material was PBMCs, obtained before anti-PD-1 therapy. The receptors shown here come from a human donor with advanced basal cell or squamous cell carcinoma (not recorded which). The CDR3 runs from the conserved cysteine through the conserved F or W. Each record gives: clone size, CDR3 length, J gene, V gene, CDR3 protein. Expanded clones are given a class, and other clones once, few, many or no size at all.

NA	12	TRBJ2-7	TRBV28	CASSSTGDEQYF
NA	16	TRBJ2-3	TRBV5-1	CASSLELIPGADTQYF
NA	13	TRBJ1-1	TRBV2	CASGQAVNTEAFF
once	15	TRBJ1-4	TRBV10-3	CAISAVAGRNEKLFF
NA	12	TRBJ2-7	TRBV18	CASSPTGDEQYF
once	17	TRBJ2-5	TRBV5-1	CASSSTGTPYEQETQYF
NA	15	TRBJ1-6	TRBV10-2	CASRRDTGGNSPLHF
NA	14	TRBJ2-7	TRBV2	CASSPWDTSYEQYF
NA	16	TRBJ1-1	TRBV28	CASSSPGGLTHTEAFF
NA	14	TRBJ2-7	TRBV2	CASRARGASYEQYF
NA	16	TRBJ2-1	TRBV21-1	CASSKPWGLYCDEQFF
NA	15	TRBJ2-1	TRBV9	CASSVESGNHNEQFF
few	18	TRBJ2-6	TRBV18	CASSPSIGGSSGANVLTF
NA	18	TRBJ2-1	TRBV27	CASSLLPRQGLFYNEQFF
NA	14	TRBJ2-7	TRBV11-3	CASSFRDSGYEQYF
NA	17	TRBJ1-2	TRBV2	CASSEGDRQFGDYGYTF
NA	16	TRBJ2-5	TRBV5-1	CASSPRGGSGQETQYF
NA	16	TRBJ1-1	TRBV5-1	CASSRSTGTPNTEAFF
NA	15	TRBJ2-7	TRBV5-5	CASTLSAGYVDEQYF
NA	18	TRBJ2-7	TRBV11-3	CASSSRGETSGRPYEQYF
medium-sized	15	TRBJ1-2	TRBV6-5	CASSYSPTDAYGYTF
once	13	TRBJ1-3	TRBV19	CASSPSSGNTIYF
NA	15	TRBJ2-3	TRBV6-4	CASSDRTGGFTTQYF
few	14	TRBJ1-6	TRBV18	CASSREGQNSPLHF
NA	15	TRBJ2-5	TRBV6-2/TRBV6-3	CASSYPGRRNGTQYF
NA	16	TRBJ2-2	TRBV19	CASSPLGQQPPGELFF
NA	15	TRBJ1-1	TRBV18	CASSLSGNMNTEAFF
NA	17	TRBJ2-3	TRBV15	CATSRDLGLAGVDTQYF
NA	14	TRBJ2-7	TRBV6-1	CASSENHLTNEQYF
NA	13	TRBJ2-3	TRBV5-1	CASSPLGGDTQYF